Reported below is one T cell receptor (beta chain). The target antigen is unknown. CD45RO-negative cells were positively selected for CCR7, leaving out terminally differentiated effector memory CD45RA+ cells. Data came from immunoSEQ multiplex PCR; TCRdb stores just in-frame clones and leaves some out. Seen here are 560,000 or so clones, about 95% observed once, and the top ten hold 0.11%. The source of the sample is a study of shared clonotypes between healthy human individuals. The V gene's germline CDR1 is MNHNS and CDR2 SASEGT. CDR3 length equals 15 residues. The trim removed 3 bases at V and 2 bases at J, leaving 4 bases unmatched. Study observations and caveats: Estimated richness was generally greater in naive than memory subsets.

The sample comprised naive CD8+ T cells sorted from blood. The chain employs TRBV6-1 and TRBJ1-1; 9 positions match TRBD1. The origin of this receptor is a woman aged 30 to 39 in good health. The CDR3 DNA sequence: TGTGCCAGCAGTGAGCCGGGACAGGGAAACACTGAAGCTTTCTTT. Translating gives CASSEPGQGNTEAFF.